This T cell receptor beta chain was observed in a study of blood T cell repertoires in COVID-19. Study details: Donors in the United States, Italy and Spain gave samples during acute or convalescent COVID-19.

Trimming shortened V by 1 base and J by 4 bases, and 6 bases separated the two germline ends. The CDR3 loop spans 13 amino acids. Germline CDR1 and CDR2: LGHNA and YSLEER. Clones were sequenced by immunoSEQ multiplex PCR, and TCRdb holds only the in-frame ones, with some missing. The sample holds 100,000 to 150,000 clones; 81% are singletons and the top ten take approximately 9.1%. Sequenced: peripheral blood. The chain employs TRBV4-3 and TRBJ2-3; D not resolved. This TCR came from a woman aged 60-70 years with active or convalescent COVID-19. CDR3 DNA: TGCGCCAGCAGCCAAGCAATCCCAGATACGCAGTATTTT. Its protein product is CASSQAIPDTQYF.